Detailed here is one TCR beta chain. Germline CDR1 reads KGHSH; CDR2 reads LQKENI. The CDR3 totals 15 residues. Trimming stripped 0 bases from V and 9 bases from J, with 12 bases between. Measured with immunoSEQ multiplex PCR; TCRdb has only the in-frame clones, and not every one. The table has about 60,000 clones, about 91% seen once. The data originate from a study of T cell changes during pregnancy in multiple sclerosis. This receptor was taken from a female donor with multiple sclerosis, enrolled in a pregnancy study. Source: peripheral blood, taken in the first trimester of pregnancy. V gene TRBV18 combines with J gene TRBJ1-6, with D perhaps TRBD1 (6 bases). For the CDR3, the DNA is TGTGCCAGCTCACCACCTGGGGGCGCGAGTTCACCCCTCCACTTT. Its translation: CASSPPGGASSPLHF.